The 19 T cell receptor beta chains below come from one sample, sequenced in a study of T cells after yellow fever vaccination. TCRdb passed the 5' RACE reads through MiXCR, listing each CDR3 protein once. The sample has fewer than 500,000 distinct CDR3 sequences, about 19% seen once. Sequencing used PBMCs, obtained before the yellow fever booster vaccination. All receptors derive from a man aged 18 to 30 who received the YFV17D yellow fever vaccine.

A few counts support this clonotype. The chain carries TRBV24-1 and TRBJ2-7; TRBD2 aligns across 8 bases. Germline V CDR1 and CDR2: KGHDR, SFDVKD. V dropped 1 base and J dropped 2; count of bases not matched to a gene: 6. The CDR3 runs 16 residues. The DNA of the CDR3 is TGTGCCACCAGTGATTTACTGACTAGCGATACCTACGAGCAGTACGTC. Amino acids: CATSDLLTSDTYEQYV.

In its sample, this clonotype was seen many times. This sequence joins TRBV4-1 and TRBJ2-5, with D maybe TRBD1 (6 bases). V shed 1 base and J shed 5 bases, with 14 bases lying between them. The CDR3 contains 15 residues. Germline CDR1 and CDR2: MGHRA and YSYEKL. This CDR3 is CASSQALVGGETQYF. For the CDR3, the DNA is TGCGCCAGCAGCCAAGCATTGGTAGGGGGTGAGACCCAGTACTTC.

The table lists this clonotype with a few counts. The chain couples TRBV5-1 to TRBJ2-4, with a tentative D call TRBD2 (6 bases). Between the trimmed V and J ends, which lost 4 bases and 0 bases, there was a span of 14 bases. The CDR3 runs to 16 residues. The germline V gene has CDR1 SGHRS and CDR2 YFSETQ. CDR3 sequence: CASSRQSGQAKNIQYF. As DNA, the CDR3 is TGCGCCAGCAGCCGACAAAGCGGGCAAGCCAAAAACATTCAGTACTTC.

The chain recombines TRBV29-1 with TRBJ1-2; D not certain. Germline V gene data show CDR1 as SQVTM and CDR2 as ANQGSEA. The V end lost 6 bases, the J end lost 2 bases, and 19 bases lay between the germline ends. The CDR3 has 15 amino acids. CDR3 nucleotides: TGCAGCGTCAGGAATTATCGAACAGAAAACTATGGCTACACCTTC. Translation gives CSVRNYRTENYGYTF. The entire variable domain, with the rest obtained from reference TRBV29-1 and TRBJ1-2, is as follows: SAVISQKPSRDICQRGTSLTIQCQVDSQVTMMFWYRQQPGQSLTLIATANQGSEATYESGFVIDKFPISRPNLTFSTLTVSNMSPEDSSIYLCSVRNYRTENYGYTFGSGTRLTVV.

This clonotype was counted only a few times. The CDR3 sequence: CASGEAAGEKLFF. For the CDR3, the DNA is TGTGCCAGCGGCGAGGCGGCGGGGGAAAAACTGTTTTTT. The rearrangement joins TRBV12-3 or TRBV12-4 to TRBJ1-4; no clear D gene. The CDR3 sequence is 13 residues long. Trimming left V 8 bases short and J 8 bases short, with 15 bases between.

This clonotype has at least ten counts. This sequence joins TRBV12-3 or TRBV12-4 and TRBJ1-2, with D maybe TRBD1 (5 bases). With 5 bases removed from V and 6 bases from J, the gap between germline ends came to 13 bases. This CDR3 is built from 13 residues. Here the CDR3 reads CASSPGGGHGYTF. In nucleotides, the CDR3 is TGTGCCAGCAGTCCTGGGGGTGGGCATGGCTACACCTTC.

The genes are TRBV5-1 and TRBJ1-2; D gene ambiguous. This CDR3 has 16 residues. Trimming took off 0 bases at V and 5 bases at J, with 17 bases between the two ends. CDR1 is SGHRS and CDR2 is YFSETQ in the germline V gene. CDR3 bases: TGCGCCAGCAGCTTGGATGGTCGGGTCGGCGGATATGGCTACACCTTC. Its protein product is CASSLDGRVGGYGYTF. Drawing the rest from reference TRBV5-1 and TRBJ1-2, the complete variable domain is KAGVTQTPRYLIKTRGQQVTLSCSPISGHRSVSWYQQTPGQGLQFLFEYFSETQRNKGNFPGRFSGRQFSNSRSEMNVSTLELGDSALYLCASSLDGRVGGYGYTFGSGTRLTVV.

V gene TRBV7-9 combines with J gene TRBJ1-6; 7 positions match TRBD1. The ends lost 5 bases at V and 9 bases at J; junction bases unmatched: 13. Germline-derived CDR1 and CDR2 are SEHNR and FQNEAQ (reference sequence). CDR3 length equals 16 residues. The CDR3 spells CASSPQGGRVGSPLHF. CDR3 nucleotides: TGTGCCAGCAGCCCACAAGGGGGCCGGGTCGGTTCACCCCTCCACTTT.

The chain carries TRBV20-1 and TRBJ2-1, with D tentatively TRBD1 or TRBD2 (5 bases each). This CDR3 region has 15 residues. CDR1 and CDR2 from the germline V gene are DFQATT and SNEGSKA (reference sequence). Deletions cut 1 base from V and 4 bases from J, with 14 bases between. The CDR3 sequence is CSARGLRGVYNEQFF. The CDR3 DNA reads TGCAGTGCTAGAGGGTTGAGGGGAGTTTACAATGAGCAGTTCTTC.

This clonotype was seen repeatedly, ten times or more. The chain links TRBV7-9 to TRBJ2-4; TRBD2 agrees at 7 bases. V was pared by 5 bases and J by 1 base, with 5 bases of the junction left unmatched. This CDR3 has 15 residues. CDR1 is SEHNR, CDR2 FQNEAQ, per germline (reference sequence). The CDR3 DNA is TGTGCCAGCAGCCCCGGGAGGAAGGCCAAAAACATTCAGTACTTC. The encoded protein is CASSPGRKAKNIQYF.

This chain uses TRBV19 with TRBJ2-5; D gene ambiguous. Deletions cut 3 bases from V and 5 bases from J, with 19 bases between. The CDR3 sequence is 16 residues long. Germline loops: CDR1 LNHDA, CDR2 SQIVND (reference sequence). The CDR3 nucleotides read TGTGCCAGTAGTATTGATTTCGGTCAGATCAGGGAGACCCAGTACTTC. Translated: CASSIDFGQIRETQYF.

There are many counts of this clonotype. This rearrangement joins TRBV6-1 to TRBJ1-5; D uncertain. Trimming pared 5 bases from V and 0 bases from J, leaving 11 bases between. CDR1 and CDR2 from the germline V gene are MNHNS and SASEGT. The CDR3 sequence is 15 residues long. Written as DNA, the CDR3 is TGTGCCAGCAGTTTGGGGTGGTCTAGCAATCAGCCCCAGCATTTT. This gives the protein CASSLGWSSNQPQHF.

This clonotype was picked up a small number of times. The V call is TRBV20-1, the J call TRBJ1-2; TRBD1 agrees at 9 bases. This CDR3 is built from 14 residues. The ends lost 1 base at V and 1 base at J; junction bases unmatched: 1. Germline V gives CDR1 DFQATT, CDR2 SNEGSKA (reference sequence). The CDR3 reads CSARGDRDNYGYTF. The DNA for the CDR3 is TGCAGTGCTAGAGGGGACAGGGATAACTATGGCTACACCTTC.

Only a few counts were recorded for this clonotype. The J gene is TRBJ2-2, the V gene TRBV19, with D maybe TRBD1 (6 bases). This CDR3 spans 16 amino acids. Trimming pared 5 bases from V and 3 bases from J, leaving 16 bases between. From germline, CDR1 is LNHDA and CDR2 SQIVND (reference sequence). This CDR3 is CASSLPGQGYTGELFF. Here the CDR3 DNA reads TGTGCCAGTAGTTTACCGGGACAAGGGTACACCGGGGAGCTGTTTTTT.

This clonotype came up a few times. The chain is built from TRBV29-1 and TRBJ2-3; D gene unclear. The CDR3 extends over 10 amino acids. The V end was cut by 5 bases, the J end by 4 bases, with 4 bases between. In germline, CDR1 is SQVTM, CDR2 ANQGSEA. The CDR3 sequence is CSVRADTQYF. As DNA, the CDR3 is TGCAGCGTTCGAGCAGATACGCAGTATTTT.

This clonotype was observed a handful of times. V gene TRBV6-5 combines with J gene TRBJ1-2; no definite D call. Trimming left V 2 bases short and J 6 bases short, with 10 bases between. This CDR3 region has 13 residues. Germline V gene lookup returns CDR1 MNHEY and CDR2 SVGAGI. This chain's CDR3 is CASSYTEGHGYTF. CDR3 bases: TGTGCCAGCAGTTACACTGAGGGCCATGGCTACACCTTC.

V gene TRBV12-3 or TRBV12-4 combines with J gene TRBJ2-7; D is uncertain. V shed 3 bases and J shed 11 bases, with 11 bases lying between them. CDR3 length: 11 amino acids. The CDR3 nucleotides read TGTGCCAGCAGTTTGATGGGGATAGAGTACTTC. This encodes CASSLMGIEYF.

The chain couples TRBV18 to TRBJ1-4; D unresolved. Germline loops: CDR1 KGHSH, CDR2 LQKENI. The CDR3 loop spans 13 amino acids. V was pared by 5 bases and J by 4 bases, with 8 bases between. CDR3 nucleotide sequence: TGTGCCAGCTCAAAGGGATATAATGAAAAACTGTTTTTT. Translation: CASSKGYNEKLFF.

About this clonotype itself: Because it lacks the conserved phenylalanine or tryptophan at the end, this CDR3 is likely a read error. The DNA is omitted, as the CDR3 cannot be located on it reliably, and the CDR3 follows TCRdb's listing. The chain is built from TRBV28 and TRBJ1-2; the D call TRBD1 from the table was never checked on the DNA. The length of the CDR3 is 11 amino acids, counting both ends. CDR1 is MDHEN, CDR2 SYDVKM, per germline. The CDR3 reads CASTLGHRVSL.